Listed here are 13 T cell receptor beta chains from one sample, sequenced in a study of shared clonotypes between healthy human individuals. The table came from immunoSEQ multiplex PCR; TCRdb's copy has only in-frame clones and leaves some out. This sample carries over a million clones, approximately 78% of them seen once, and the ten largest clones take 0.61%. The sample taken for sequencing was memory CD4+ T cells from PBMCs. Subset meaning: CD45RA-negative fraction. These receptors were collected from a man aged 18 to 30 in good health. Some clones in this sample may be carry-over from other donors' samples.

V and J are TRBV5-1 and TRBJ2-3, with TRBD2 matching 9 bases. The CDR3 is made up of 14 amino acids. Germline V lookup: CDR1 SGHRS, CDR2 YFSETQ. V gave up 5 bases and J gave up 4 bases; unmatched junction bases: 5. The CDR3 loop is CASRLGTSPDTQYF. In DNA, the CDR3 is TGCGCCAGCAGACTCGGGACTAGCCCAGATACGCAGTATTTT.

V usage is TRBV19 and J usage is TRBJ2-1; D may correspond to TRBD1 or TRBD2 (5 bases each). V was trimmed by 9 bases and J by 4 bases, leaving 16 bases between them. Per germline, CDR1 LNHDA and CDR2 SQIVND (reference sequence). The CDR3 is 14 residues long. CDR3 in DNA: TGTGCCAGCAGGGAGCAGGGTATGTACAATGAGCAGTTCTTC. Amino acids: CASREQGMYNEQFF.

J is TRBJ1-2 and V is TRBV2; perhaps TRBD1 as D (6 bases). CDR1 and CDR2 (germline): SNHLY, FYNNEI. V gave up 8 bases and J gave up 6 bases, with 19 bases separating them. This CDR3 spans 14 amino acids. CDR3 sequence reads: CASSDVFRTDGYTF. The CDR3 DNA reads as TGTGCCAGCTCCGACGTCTTCAGGACAGATGGCTACACCTTC.

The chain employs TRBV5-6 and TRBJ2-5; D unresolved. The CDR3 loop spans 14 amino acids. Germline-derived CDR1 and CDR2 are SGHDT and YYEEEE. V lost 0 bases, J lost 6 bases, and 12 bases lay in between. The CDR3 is CASSLERAVQTQYF. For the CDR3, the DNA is TGTGCCAGCAGCTTGGAAAGGGCCGTACAGACCCAGTACTTC. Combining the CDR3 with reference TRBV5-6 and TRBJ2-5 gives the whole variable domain DAGVTQSPTHLIKTRGQQVTLRCSPKSGHDTVSWYQQALGQGPQFIFQYYEEEERQRGNFPDRFSGHQFPNYSSELNVNALLLGDSALYLCASSLERAVQTQYFGPGTRLLVL.

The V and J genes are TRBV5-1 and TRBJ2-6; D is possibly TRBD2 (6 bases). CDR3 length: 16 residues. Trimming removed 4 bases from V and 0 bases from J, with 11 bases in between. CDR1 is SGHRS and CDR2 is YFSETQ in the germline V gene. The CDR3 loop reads CASSEGGTSGANVLTF. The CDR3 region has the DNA TGCGCCAGCAGCGAGGGAGGTACCTCTGGGGCCAACGTCCTGACTTTC.

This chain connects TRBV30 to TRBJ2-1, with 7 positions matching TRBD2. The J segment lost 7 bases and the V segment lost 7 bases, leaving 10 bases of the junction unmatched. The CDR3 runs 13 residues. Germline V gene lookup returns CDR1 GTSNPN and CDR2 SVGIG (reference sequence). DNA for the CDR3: TGTGCCTCCAGTCGGGGGGTTCGTAATGAGCAGTTCTTC. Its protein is CASSRGVRNEQFF.

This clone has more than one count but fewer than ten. The CDR3 reads CASRTGTGWETQYF. Here the CDR3 DNA reads TGCGCCAGCAGAACCGGGACAGGGTGGGAGACCCAGTACTTC. The chain links TRBV5-1 to TRBJ2-5; 9 nucleotides match TRBD1. V dropped 5 bases and J dropped 5; count of bases not matched to a gene: 7. CDR3 length: 14 amino acids. Per germline, CDR1 SGHRS and CDR2 YFSETQ.

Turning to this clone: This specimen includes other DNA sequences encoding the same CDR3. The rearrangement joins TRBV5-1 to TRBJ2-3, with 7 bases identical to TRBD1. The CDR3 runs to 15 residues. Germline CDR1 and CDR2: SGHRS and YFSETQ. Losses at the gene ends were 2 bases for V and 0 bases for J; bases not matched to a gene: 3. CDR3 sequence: CASSLEGASTDTQYF. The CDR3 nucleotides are TGCGCCAGCAGCTTAGAGGGGGCTAGCACAGATACGCAGTATTTT.

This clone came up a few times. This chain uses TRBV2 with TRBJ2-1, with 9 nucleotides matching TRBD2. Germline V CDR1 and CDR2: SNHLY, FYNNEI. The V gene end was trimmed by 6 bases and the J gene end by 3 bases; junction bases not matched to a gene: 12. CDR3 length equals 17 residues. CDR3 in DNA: TGTGCCAGCAGACCCCCCCCCGGGACTAGCCTCTACAATGAGCAGTTCTTC. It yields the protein CASRPPPGTSLYNEQFF.

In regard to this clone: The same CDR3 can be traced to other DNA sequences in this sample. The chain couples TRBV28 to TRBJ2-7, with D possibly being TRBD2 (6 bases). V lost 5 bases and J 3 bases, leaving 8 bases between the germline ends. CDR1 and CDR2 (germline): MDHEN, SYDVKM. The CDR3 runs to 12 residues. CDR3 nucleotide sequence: TGTGCCAGCAGTGGGACTTTCTACGAGCAGTACTTC. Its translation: CASSGTFYEQYF.

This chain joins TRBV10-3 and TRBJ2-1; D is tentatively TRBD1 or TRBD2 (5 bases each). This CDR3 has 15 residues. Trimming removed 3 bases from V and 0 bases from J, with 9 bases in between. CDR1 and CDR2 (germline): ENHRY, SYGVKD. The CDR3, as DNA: TGTGCCATCAGTGATAGGGACCCCTCCTACAATGAGCAGTTCTTC. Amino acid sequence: CAISDRDPSYNEQFF.

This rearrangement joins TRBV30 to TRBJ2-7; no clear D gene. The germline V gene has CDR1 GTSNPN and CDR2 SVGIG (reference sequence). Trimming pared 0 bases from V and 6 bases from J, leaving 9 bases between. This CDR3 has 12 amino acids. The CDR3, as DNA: TGTGCCTGGAGTGTTGTAGGGCCCGAGCAGTACTTC. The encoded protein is CAWSVVGPEQYF.

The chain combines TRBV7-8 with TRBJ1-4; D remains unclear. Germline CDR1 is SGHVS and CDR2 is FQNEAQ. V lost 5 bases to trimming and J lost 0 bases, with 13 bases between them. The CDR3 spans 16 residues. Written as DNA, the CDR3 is TGTGCCAGCAGCATGTGGACGGTTGCAACTAATGAAAAACTGTTTTTT. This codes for CASSMWTVATNEKLFF.